The rows below give T cell receptor beta chains drawn from one sample of a study of blood T cells in healthy people across ages. TCRdb re-derived calls from the 5' RACE reads in MiXCR, one entry per CDR3 protein. Among 600,000 to 650,000 distinct CDR3 sequences listed, approximately 50% were seen once. Sequencing was carried out using blood. These receptor sequences come from a man in his sixties in good health. The CDR3 runs from the conserved cysteine through the conserved F or W. A D gene is named only where the DNA matches it firmly. Not all rows give a size; the values are once, few, many and, for expanded clones, a class.

once	TRBV20-1	TRBJ1-3	TRBD1	CSATQGAEGNTIYF	TGCAGTGCTACACAGGGGGCGGAAGGAAACACCATATATTTT
-	TRBV7-2	TRBJ2-7	TRBD1	CASSLRQGAREQYF	TGTGCCAGCAGCCTCCGACAGGGGGCGAGGGAGCAGTACTTC
once	TRBV5-1	TRBJ1-5	-	CASSLGADYSNQPQHF	TGCGCCAGCAGCTTGGGAGCAGACTATAGCAATCAGCCCCAGCATTTT
-	TRBV7-2	TRBJ2-1	TRBD2	CASSATSFQRESFF	TGTGCCAGCAGCGCGACTAGCTTTCAACGGGAATCGTTCTTC
few	TRBV7-2	TRBJ2-1	-	CASSLDGVAYNEQFF	TGTGCCAGCAGCTTAGACGGGGTGGCGTACAATGAGCAGTTCTTC
-	TRBV7-6	TRBJ2-1	TRBD2	CASSMGGVTYNEQFF	TGTGCCAGCAGCATGGGGGGGGTCACCTACAATGAGCAGTTCTTC
-	TRBV20-1	TRBJ2-4	-	CSANDSGRKNIQYF	TGCAGTGCTAATGACTCAGGGAGGAAAAACATTCAGTACTTC
-	TRBV28	TRBJ1-1	-	CASSSTGAFF	TGTGCCAGCAGTTCGACAGGAGCTTTCTTT
-	TRBV7-3	TRBJ2-3	-	CTSSPRGGGADTQYF	TGTACCAGCAGTCCCCGGGGCGGAGGGGCAGATACGCAGTATTTT
few	TRBV4-1	TRBJ2-5	TRBD1	CASSHPGQGYQETQYF	TGCGCCAGCAGCCACCCCGGACAGGGGTACCAAGAGACCCAGTACTTC
-	TRBV5-6	TRBJ2-7	-	CASSLRPGLGLYLLNYEQYF	TGTGCCAGCAGCTTGCGTCCCGGCCTTGGCCTATATCTACTGAACTACGAGCAGTACTTC
-	TRBV25-1	TRBJ2-3	-	CASSASQTSTDTQYF	TGTGCCAGCAGTGCAAGTCAGACTAGCACAGATACGCAGTATTTT
-	TRBV18	TRBJ2-3	TRBD1	CASSPGTERGTQYF	TGTGCCAGCTCACCCGGGACAGAAAGGGGTACGCAGTATTTT
few	TRBV10-3	TRBJ2-5	TRBD2	CAISGGGSQETQYF	TGTGCCATCAGTGGGGGGGGGTCCCAAGAGACCCAGTACTTC
few	TRBV12-3/TRBV12-4	TRBJ2-3	-	CASTRGADTQYF	TGTGCCAGCACCCGGGGCGCAGATACGCAGTATTTT
many	TRBV2	TRBJ2-7	TRBD1	CASKGQGAYEQYF	TGTGCCAGCAAGGGACAGGGGGCCTACGAGCAGTACTTC
-	TRBV28	TRBJ1-2	TRBD1	CASTLTGEANYGYTF	TGTGCCAGCACCCTTACAGGGGAAGCTAACTATGGCTACACCTTC
few	TRBV3-1	TRBJ1-5	-	CASSQLPSANQPQHF	TGTGCCAGCAGCCAGCTACCCTCTGCCAATCAGCCCCAGCATTTT
-	TRBV5-1	TRBJ1-2	TRBD1	CASSLRQGHYGYTF	TGCGCCAGCAGCTTACGACAGGGCCACTATGGCTACACCTTC
-	TRBV7-9	TRBJ2-2	-	CASVEQGRTGELFF	TGTGCCAGCGTGGAACAGGGGAGGACCGGGGAGCTGTTTTTT
few	TRBV7-9	TRBJ2-7	-	CASSLAADGSYEQYF	TGTGCCAGCAGCTTGGCCGCTGACGGGTCCTACGAGCAGTACTTC
few	TRBV5-1	TRBJ2-5	TRBD1	CASSTDRAQETQYF	TGCGCCAGCAGCACCGACAGGGCGCAAGAGACCCAGTACTTC
-	TRBV12-3/TRBV12-4	TRBJ1-2	TRBD1	CASRDGTGRANYGYTF	TGTGCCAGCAGGGATGGGACAGGGCGCGCTAACTATGGCTACACCTTC
-	TRBV5-1	TRBJ2-6	-	CASSLGEANVLTF	TGCGCCAGCAGCTTGGGGGAGGCCAACGTCCTGACTTTC
-	TRBV5-1	TRBJ2-7	-	CASSGPGYEQYF	TGCGCCAGCAGCGGACCAGGCTACGAGCAGTACTTC
-	TRBV6-5	TRBJ2-7	-	CASSPGRGLYEQYF	TGTGCCAGCAGCCCCGGGAGGGGGCTATACGAGCAGTACTTC
once	TRBV27	TRBJ2-7	-	CASSLSGTHYYEQYF	TGTGCCAGCAGTTTATCAGGGACTCATTATTACGAGCAGTACTTC
-	TRBV11-3	TRBJ2-1	TRBD1	CASSVGTGNEQFF	TGTGCCAGCAGCGTAGGGACAGGGAATGAGCAGTTCTTC
-	TRBV29-1	TRBJ2-7	TRBD1	CSVEYRQGAIRNEQYF	TGCAGCGTTGAATACCGACAGGGGGCGATTAGGAATGAGCAGTACTTC
few	TRBV20-1	TRBJ1-2	TRBD1	CSARDRTGGKGGYTF	TGCAGTGCTAGAGATCGGACAGGGGGCAAGGGTGGCTACACCTTC
-	TRBV6-5	TRBJ1-2	TRBD1	CASGERSTGGIRLTF	TGTGCCAGCGGCGAGAGGTCCACAGGGGGTATACGGCTCACCTTC
-	TRBV20-1	TRBJ1-1	-	CSARVIQGVGTEAFF	TGCAGTGCTAGAGTGATACAGGGAGTCGGCACTGAAGCTTTCTTT
-	TRBV7-2	TRBJ2-7	-	CASSLGWGGTGYEQYF	TGTGCCAGCAGCTTAGGGTGGGGCGGGACGGGATACGAGCAGTACTTC
-	TRBV11-2	TRBJ2-7	TRBD2	CASSLPGLAGGSYEQYF	TGTGCCAGCAGCCTCCCGGGACTAGCGGGGGGGTCCTACGAGCAGTACTTC
-	TRBV6-6	TRBJ1-1	TRBD1	CASKNRGHQNTEAFF	TGTGCCAGCAAAAACAGGGGACACCAGAACACTGAAGCTTTCTTT
-	TRBV2	TRBJ2-1	-	CASRVDRPSYNEQFF	TGTGCCAGCAGGGTCGACAGGCCATCCTACAATGAGCAGTTCTTC
-	TRBV4-1	TRBJ2-2	-	CASSQASRANTGELFF	TGCGCCAGCAGCCAAGCGTCCCGGGCGAACACCGGGGAGCTGTTTTTT
-	TRBV27	TRBJ2-7	-	CASGGTRSFSSEQYF	TGTGCCAGCGGGGGAACAAGGTCATTTTCGTCCGAGCAGTACTTC
few	TRBV20-1	TRBJ2-1	-	CSARSVTREQFF	TGCAGTGCTAGATCGGTGACCCGTGAGCAGTTCTTC
once	TRBV20-1	TRBJ2-1	TRBD2	CSALRLAESYNEQFF	TGCAGTGCTCTGAGACTAGCGGAATCCTACAATGAGCAGTTCTTC
-	TRBV5-1	TRBJ2-6	-	CASSRGPSSGANVLTF	TGCGCCAGTTCAAGGGGTCCTAGCTCTGGGGCCAACGTCCTGACTTTC
-	TRBV29-1	TRBJ1-2	-	CSVEFKRGYTF	TGCAGCGTTGAATTTAAGAGAGGCTACACCTTC
-	TRBV4-2	TRBJ2-7	-	CASSRDRTTHEQYF	TGTGCCAGCAGCCGAGATAGGACTACACACGAGCAGTACTTC
-	TRBV20-1	TRBJ2-3	TRBD2	CSAITSGGTDTQYF	TGCAGTGCTATTACTAGCGGGGGGACAGATACGCAGTATTTT
few	TRBV9	TRBJ2-6	-	CASSVVAGANVLTF	TGTGCCAGCAGCGTTGTCGCTGGGGCCAACGTCCTGACTTTC
-	TRBV5-6	TRBJ1-2	TRBD1	CASRPTGNNYGYTF	TGTGCCAGCAGACCGACAGGGAATAACTATGGCTACACCTTC
few	TRBV20-1	TRBJ2-5	TRBD2	CSARTSGGAKTQYF	TGCAGTGCTAGGACTAGCGGGGGGGCTAAGACCCAGTACTTC
-	TRBV11-2	TRBJ2-3	TRBD1	CASSSGLVRDRAFTDTQYF	TGTGCCAGCAGCTCGGGTTTGGTTCGGGACAGGGCCTTCACAGATACGCAGTATTTT
-	TRBV10-3	TRBJ2-1	TRBD2	CAVSGAPRGVEYNEQFF	TGTGCCGTCAGTGGGGCGCCGCGGGGGGTTGAGTACAATGAGCAGTTCTTC
once	TRBV20-1	TRBJ1-4	-	CSVEGGNEKLFF	TGCAGTGTGGAAGGGGGGAATGAAAAACTGTTTTTT
-	TRBV4-1	TRBJ1-1	-	CASSQDLLSTEAFF	TGCGCCAGCAGCCAAGATCTACTCTCCACTGAAGCTTTCTTT
-	TRBV20-1	TRBJ2-7	-	CSARQGGGRGYEQYF	TGCAGTGCTAGACAGGGGGGGGGTCGGGGCTACGAGCAGTACTTC
-	TRBV7-2	TRBJ2-5	-	CASSLSGGGKTQYF	TGTGCCAGCAGCTTAAGTGGTGGGGGAAAGACCCAGTACTTC
-	TRBV9	TRBJ2-1	TRBD2	CASSVDRLAGEEQFF	TGTGCCAGCAGCGTAGATCGCTTAGCGGGGGAGGAGCAGTTCTTC